Sequencing of this T cell receptor beta chain was carried out in a study of blood T cell repertoires in COVID-19. Study overall: The samples span acute and convalescent COVID-19 from the United States, Italy and Spain.

The table came from immunoSEQ multiplex PCR; TCRdb's copy has only in-frame clones and leaves some out. The data show 150,000 to 200,000 clones, roughly 80% seen once. The V segment lost 7 bases and the J segment 8 bases; nucleotides outside the gene matches: 5. Germline assignment: CDR1 SGHTA and CDR2 FQGNSA. This CDR3 has 12 amino acids. Enrollees, about 18 to 89 years old, lived in about two dozen US areas. The sample taken for sequencing was PBMCs or T cells enriched from blood (not recorded which). This sequence joins TRBV7-2 and TRBJ2-3, with 8 bases fitting TRBD2. The TCR sequence derives from a middle-aged woman with acute COVID-19. Here the CDR3 DNA reads TGTGCCAGCACCCCCGGGGGGGGTACGCAGTATTTT. It codes for CASTPGGGTQYF.